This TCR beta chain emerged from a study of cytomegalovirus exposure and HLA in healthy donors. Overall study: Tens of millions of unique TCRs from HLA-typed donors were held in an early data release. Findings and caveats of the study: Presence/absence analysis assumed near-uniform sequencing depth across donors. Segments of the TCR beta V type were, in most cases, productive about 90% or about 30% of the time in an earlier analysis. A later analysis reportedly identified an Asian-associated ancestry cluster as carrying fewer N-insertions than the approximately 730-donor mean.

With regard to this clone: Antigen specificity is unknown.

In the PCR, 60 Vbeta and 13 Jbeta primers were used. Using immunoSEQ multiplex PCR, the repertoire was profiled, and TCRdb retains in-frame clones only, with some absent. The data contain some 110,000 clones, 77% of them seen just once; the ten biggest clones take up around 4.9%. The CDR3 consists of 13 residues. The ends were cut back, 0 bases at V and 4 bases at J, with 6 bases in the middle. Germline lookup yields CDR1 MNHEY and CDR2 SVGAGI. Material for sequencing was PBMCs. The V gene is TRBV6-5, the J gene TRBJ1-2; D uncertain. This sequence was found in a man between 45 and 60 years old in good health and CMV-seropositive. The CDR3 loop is CASSYSGSYGYTF. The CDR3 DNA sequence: TGTGCCAGCAGTTACTCCGGGAGCTATGGCTACACCTTC.